Each of the 18 T cell receptor beta chains below was sequenced from the same sample in a study. Using its own MiXCR run on the 5' RACE reads, TCRdb lists one record per CDR3 protein. The sample lists a few thousand distinct CDR3 sequences, 65% to 75% occurring once. The sorted Tregs were CD4+CD25+CD127-/low cells. Sequenced material: Tregs sorted from blood. These receptors were obtained from a female donor with breast cancer.

The chain has TRBV7-2 and TRBJ2-5; 11 nucleotides line up with TRBD2. V shed 5 bases, J shed 7 bases, and the junction held 12 bases outside the gene matches. Germline values: CDR1 SGHTA, CDR2 FQGNSA. The CDR3 consists of 16 residues. The CDR3 here is CASSQTTSGTRGTQYF. CDR3 DNA sequence: TGTGCCAGCAGCCAGACGACTAGCGGGACTCGGGGGACCCAGTACTTC.

The J gene is TRBJ1-4, the V gene TRBV6-6; no clear D gene. CDR3 length: 13 residues. Germline loops: CDR1 MNHNY, CDR2 SVGAGI (reference sequence). The V end was cut by 7 bases, the J end by 5 bases, with 11 bases between. Here the CDR3 reads CASIVSLNEKLFF. DNA for the CDR3: TGTGCCAGCATTGTCAGCCTCAATGAAAAACTGTTTTTT.

V usage is TRBV12-3 or TRBV12-4 and J usage is TRBJ2-1; TRBD2 matches at 9 bases. Trimming took 6 bases from V and 0 from J; bases not matched to a gene: 9. This CDR3 is 17 amino acids long. CDR3 nucleotide sequence: TGTGCCAGCAGCCGCCGGAATAGCGGGAGCTCCTACAATGAGCAGTTCTTC. Translating it yields CASSRRNSGSSYNEQFF.

This chain links TRBV7-2 with TRBJ1-2, with D possibly being TRBD1 (5 bases). This CDR3 has 12 amino acids. V shed 5 bases and J shed 8 bases, with 12 bases lying between them. CDR1 SGHTA and CDR2 FQGNSA come from the germline V gene. The CDR3 loop is CASSPSRDGYTF. The DNA of the CDR3 is TGTGCCAGCAGCCCCTCGAGGGACGGCTACACCTTC.

The chain combines TRBV30 with TRBJ2-1, with D perhaps matching TRBD2 (6 bases). This CDR3 has 15 amino acids. V was shortened by 0 bases and J by 0 bases, with 9 bases between the two germline ends. CDR1 and CDR2 from the germline V gene are GTSNPN and SVGIG (reference sequence). CDR3 sequence: CAWSVPAGSYNEQFF. DNA of the CDR3: TGTGCCTGGAGTGTACCAGCGGGCTCCTACAATGAGCAGTTCTTC.

The table lists this clonotype with a few counts. This sequence joins TRBV7-9 and TRBJ2-5; TRBD1 is a possible D gene (5 bases). V shed 8 bases and J shed 4 bases, with 14 bases lying between them. From germline, CDR1 is SEHNR and CDR2 FQNEAQ (reference sequence). The CDR3 length is 13 residues. CDR3 sequence (DNA): TGTGCCAGCCAGGGTGGGGATCGAGAGACCCAGTACTTC. This encodes CASQGGDRETQYF.

V usage is TRBV7-3 and J usage is TRBJ1-1; 7 nucleotides agree with TRBD1. Germline CDR1 is SGHTA and CDR2 is FQGTGA. Trimming at V came to 3 bases and at J to 3 bases, leaving 1 base not matched to a gene. There are 13 residues in the CDR3. The CDR3 DNA is TGTGCCAGCAGCTTGGGGACAGACACTGAAGCTTTCTTT. It yields the protein CASSLGTDTEAFF.

This clonotype was counted a few times. V and J are TRBV5-1 and TRBJ2-3; TRBD1 is a possible D gene (6 bases). The CDR3 is 15 amino acids. Germline V gives CDR1 SGHRS, CDR2 YFSETQ. V was clipped by 4 bases and J by 1 base, with 13 bases between them. CDR3 protein: CASSVTEGGTDTQYF. CDR3 nucleotide sequence: TGCGCCAGCAGCGTAACAGAGGGGGGCACAGATACGCAGTATTTT.

As concerns this clonotype: At one end, the junction sequence differs from germline, possibly due to a read error. This chain joins TRBV4-1 and TRBJ1-1, with D possibly TRBD1 on 5 matching bases. Germline values: CDR1 MGHRA, CDR2 YSYEKL. This CDR3 is 13 amino acids long. CDR3 region: CASSQIGASDAFF. The DNA for the CDR3 is TGCGCCAGCAGCCAAATTGGGGCATCTGATGCTTTCTTT.

The chain has TRBV5-1 and TRBJ1-2; D call uncertain. With 4 bases removed from V and 2 bases from J, the gap between germline ends came to 9 bases. Germline CDR1 is SGHRS and CDR2 is YFSETQ. This CDR3 comprises 13 residues. CDR3 nucleotides: TGCGCCAGCAGCACCCCAGACAACTATGGCTACACCTTC. Protein: CASSTPDNYGYTF.

This chain connects TRBV4-1 to TRBJ2-5; weak D call: TRBD2 (6 bases). This CDR3 has 13 amino acids. The germline V and J ends were trimmed by 1 base and 5 bases, with 8 bases remaining between them. Germline CDR1 and CDR2: MGHRA and YSYEKL. CDR3 amino acids: CASSQAGDETQYF. The CDR3, as DNA: TGCGCCAGCAGCCAAGCGGGAGATGAGACCCAGTACTTC.

This clonotype appeared a few times. The gene calls are TRBV7-6 and TRBJ2-1, with TRBD1 identical over 8 bases. Trimming at V came to 4 bases and at J to 6 bases, leaving 8 bases not matched to a gene. The CDR3 is 15 amino acids. Germline V gives CDR1 SGHVS, CDR2 FNYEAQ. In nucleotides, the CDR3 is TGTGCCAGCAGCTCCGGACAGGGAATGCCCAATGAGCAGTTCTTC. Its translation is CASSSGQGMPNEQFF. Together with reference TRBV7-6 and TRBJ2-1, the CDR3 gives the full variable domain: GAGVSQSPRYKVTKRGQDVALRCDPISGHVSLYWYRQALGQGPEFLTYFNYEAQQDKSGLPNDRFSAERPEGSISTLTIQRTEQRDSAMYRCASSSGQGMPNEQFFGPGTRLTVL.

The chain links TRBV7-6 to TRBJ2-4, with D possibly TRBD1 on 6 matching bases. The CDR3 runs to 14 residues. V was shortened by 3 bases and J by 10 bases, with 16 bases between the two germline ends. Germline CDR1 SGHVS, CDR2 FNYEAQ. This chain's CDR3 is CASSFGQRGGIQYF. CDR3 sequence (DNA): TGTGCCAGCAGCTTCGGACAGAGAGGTGGGATTCAGTACTTC.

The chain combines TRBV30 with TRBJ2-2, with D uncertain. Between the trimmed V and J ends, which lost 0 bases and 4 bases, there was a span of 6 bases. The CDR3 loop spans 13 amino acids. From germline, CDR1 is GTSNPN and CDR2 SVGIG (reference sequence). Here the CDR3 DNA reads TGTGCCTGGAGTGTAACTGGCACCGGGGAGCTGTTTTTT. Its translation: CAWSVTGTGELFF.

For this clonotype: It is likely a read error, because the conserved phenylalanine at the end of the CDR3 is missing. DNA of the CDR3: TGTGCCAGCAGTTACGCGGGAGGTACTGAAGCTTTCCTT. Its translation is CASSYAGGTEAFL. The rearrangement uses TRBV6-6 and TRBJ1-1; D is unclear. Trimming took 2 bases from V and 5 from J, leaving 9 bases between them. Germline assignment: CDR1 MNHNY and CDR2 SVGAGI (reference sequence). The CDR3 is 13 amino acids.

This clonotype was observed a handful of times. The chain uses TRBV29-1 and TRBJ1-2; TRBD1 agrees at 7 bases. The germline V gene has CDR1 SQVTM and CDR2 ANQGSEA. CDR3 length: 13 residues. V trimming: 6 bases; J trimming: 4 bases; junction bases outside the gene matches: 8. CDR3 sequence: CSVLTGQGYGYTF. For the CDR3, the DNA is TGCAGCGTCCTGACAGGGCAAGGCTATGGCTACACCTTC.

The rearrangement joins TRBV4-2 to TRBJ2-1; TRBD2 agrees at 9 bases. The CDR3 has 15 residues. V was pared by 1 base and J by 5 bases, with 3 bases of the junction left unmatched. Germline V gives CDR1 LGHNA, CDR2 YNFKEQ. CDR3 loop: CASSQGLAANNEQFF. CDR3 nucleotides: TGTGCCAGCAGCCAAGGACTAGCGGCAAACAATGAGCAGTTCTTC.

The chain joins TRBV24-1 to TRBJ2-5; 8 bases line up with TRBD1. Germline-derived CDR1 and CDR2 are KGHDR and SFDVKD. Trimming took 4 bases from V and 4 from J; bases not matched to a gene: 10. The CDR3 length is 16 residues. For the CDR3, the DNA is TGTGCCACCAGTGACAGAGGCGGACAGGGTCGAGAGACCCAGTACTTC. Its translation is CATSDRGGQGRETQYF.